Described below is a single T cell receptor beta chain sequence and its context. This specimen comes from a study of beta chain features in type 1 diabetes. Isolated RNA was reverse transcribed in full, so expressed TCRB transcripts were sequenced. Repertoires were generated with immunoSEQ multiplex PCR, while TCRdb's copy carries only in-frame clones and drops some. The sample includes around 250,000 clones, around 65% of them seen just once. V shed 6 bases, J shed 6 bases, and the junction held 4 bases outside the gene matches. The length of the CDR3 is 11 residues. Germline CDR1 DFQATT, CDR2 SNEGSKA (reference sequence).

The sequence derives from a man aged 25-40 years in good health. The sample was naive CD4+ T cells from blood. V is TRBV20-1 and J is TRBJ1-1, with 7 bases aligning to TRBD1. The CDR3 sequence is CSAPGQSEAFF. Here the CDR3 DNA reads TGCAGTGCACCGGGACAGTCTGAAGCTTTCTTT.